These 18 T cell receptor beta chains share one sample of origin, sequenced in a study of blood T cell repertoires in COVID-19. Clones were read by immunoSEQ multiplex PCR, and TCRdb kept only the in-frame ones, dropping some. The sample records 150,000 to 200,000 clones, roughly four fifths being singletons. The sequencing sample was made of peripheral blood. Receptor source: a human donor with acute or convalescent COVID-19. The donor label of this sample is uncertain.

The V and J genes are TRBV5-1 and TRBJ1-2; possibly TRBD1 for D (5 bases). The germline V gene encodes CDR1 SGHRS and CDR2 YFSETQ. CDR3 length equals 12 residues. V was trimmed by 5 bases and J by 8 bases, leaving 13 bases between them. The CDR3 bases are TGCGCCAGCAGTCAACCAGGGATAGGCTACACCTTC. This codes for CASSQPGIGYTF.

The J gene is TRBJ2-7, the V gene TRBV18; the D gene is possibly TRBD1 (6 bases). V lost 4 bases and J 3 bases, leaving 19 bases between the germline ends. Per germline, CDR1 KGHSH and CDR2 LQKENI. This CDR3 region has 16 residues. The CDR3 sequence is CASSQAGQGPVYEQYF. DNA for the CDR3: TGTGCCAGCTCACAAGCCGGGCAGGGGCCCGTCTACGAGCAGTACTTC.

The chain has TRBV7-3 and TRBJ2-1, with TRBD1 as a possible D gene (5 bases). The CDR3 runs to 15 residues. Trimming took 3 bases from V and 5 from J, leaving 14 bases between them. CDR1 is SGHTA, CDR2 FQGTGA, per germline. The CDR3 nucleotides are TGTGCCAGCAGCTTTGGCCAGGGCGCACACAATGAGCAGTTCTTC. Encoded protein: CASSFGQGAHNEQFF.

The CDR3 protein is CASRIAGQGGNEQFF. DNA for the CDR3: TGTGCCAGCAGGATAGCGGGACAGGGAGGAAATGAGCAGTTCTTC. The V call is TRBV6-5, the J call TRBJ2-1, with D maybe TRBD1 (9 bases). Per germline, CDR1 MNHEY and CDR2 SVGAGI. This CDR3 region has 15 residues. The V end lost 6 bases, the J end lost 7 bases, and 19 bases lay between the germline ends.

The chain is built from TRBV5-4 and TRBJ2-3; 11 nucleotides match TRBD1. The CDR3 totals 15 residues. Trimming at V came to 4 bases and at J to 1 base, leaving 2 bases not matched to a gene. The V gene's germline CDR1 is SGHNT and CDR2 YYREEE (reference sequence). CDR3 sequence: CASSQDRGRTDTQYF. CDR3 nucleotides: TGTGCCAGCAGCCAGGACAGGGGGCGCACAGATACGCAGTATTTT.

The chain employs TRBV7-3 and TRBJ1-1; unclear D gene. Germline V gives CDR1 SGHTA, CDR2 FQGTGA. There are 13 residues in the CDR3. V lost 2 bases to trimming and J lost 1 base, with 5 bases between them. The CDR3 loop reads CASSLEGNTEAFF. CDR3 DNA sequence: TGTGCCAGCAGCTTAGAGGGGAACACTGAAGCTTTCTTT.

V usage is TRBV5-6 and J usage is TRBJ1-1; 12 positions agree with TRBD1. Germline values: CDR1 SGHDT, CDR2 YYEEEE. Trimming removed 4 bases from V and 5 bases from J; junction bases left unmatched: 6. This CDR3 comprises 15 residues. The CDR3 sequence is CASSTGQGAVTEAFF. The DNA of the CDR3 is TGTGCCAGCAGCACGGGACAGGGGGCGGTGACTGAAGCTTTCTTT.

This clone appeared a single time. The CDR3 protein is CASSSAVHNEQFF. The CDR3 nucleotides read TGTGCCAGCAGCTCAGCGGTACACAATGAGCAGTTCTTC. The V and J genes are TRBV9 and TRBJ2-1; D possibly corresponds to TRBD2 (5 bases). The CDR3 sequence is 13 residues long. V was trimmed by 4 bases and J by 5 bases, leaving 10 bases between them. Germline V gives CDR1 SGDLS, CDR2 YYNGEE.

CDR3 nucleotides: TGTGCCACCAGCAGAGAGGGACAGGGGTTTGTAGCAGGCTACACCTTC. This gives the protein CATSREGQGFVAGYTF. This chain uses TRBV15 with TRBJ1-2, with 10 positions matching TRBD1. Germline V lookup: CDR1 LNHNV, CDR2 YYDKDF (reference sequence). The CDR3 has 16 residues. The V gene end was trimmed by 0 bases and the J gene end by 8 bases; junction bases not matched to a gene: 9.

The chain couples TRBV28 to TRBJ1-6, with D maybe TRBD1 (6 bases). Germline V gives CDR1 MDHEN, CDR2 SYDVKM. Between the trimmed V and J ends, which lost 6 bases and 9 bases, there was a span of 15 bases. This CDR3 is 14 amino acids long. The CDR3 DNA reads as TGTGCCAGCAGACTCCGGGAAGGGGGTTCACCCCTCCACTTT. Encoded protein: CASRLREGGSPLHF.

The chain combines TRBV5-1 with TRBJ2-7; D is unresolved. The ends were cut back, 4 bases at V and 7 bases at J, with 12 bases in the middle. Germline CDR1 SGHRS, CDR2 YFSETQ. The CDR3 runs to 12 residues. For the CDR3, the DNA is TGCGCCAGCAGCCCTGGGTCGCGGGAGCAGTACTTC. Its translation is CASSPGSREQYF.

In this sample, this clone turned up once. V usage is TRBV7-9 and J usage is TRBJ1-1, with D uncertain. With 1 base removed from V and 3 bases from J, the gap between germline ends came to 9 bases. Germline CDR1 SEHNR, CDR2 FQNEAQ (reference sequence). This CDR3 has 14 residues. CDR3 region: CASSLESTHTEAFF. In DNA form, the CDR3 reads TGTGCCAGCAGCTTAGAGTCTACTCACACTGAAGCTTTCTTT.

This clone was seen more than once but under ten times. This chain joins TRBV2 and TRBJ1-1, with a weak D call TRBD1 (6 bases). Trimming shortened V by 5 bases and J by 2 bases, and 15 bases separated the two germline ends. CDR1 is SNHLY and CDR2 is FYNNEI in the germline V gene. The CDR3 spans 15 residues. CDR3 region: CASSSQQGYNTEAFF. The CDR3 nucleotides are TGTGCCAGCAGTTCCCAACAGGGTTACAACACTGAAGCTTTCTTT.

J is TRBJ2-4 and V is TRBV21-1; no check of the table's D call, TRBD1, against the DNA was made. TRBV21-1 is termed a pseudogene. There are 16 residues in the CDR3. This chain's CDR3 is CASNLQGILAKNIQYF. The DNA for the CDR3 is TGTGCCAGCAACTTGCAGGGGATACTAGCCAAAAACATTCAGTACTTC.

As DNA, the CDR3 is TGTGCCAGCAGTATTACAGGGGGCTACCAGCCCCAGCATTTT. It specifies CASSITGGYQPQHF. V usage is TRBV6-2 or TRBV6-3 and J usage is TRBJ1-5, with 9 bases aligning to TRBD1. J gave up 7 bases and V 5 bases, and 6 bases lay outside the gene matches. Per germline, CDR1 MNHEY and CDR2 SVGEGT. The CDR3 sequence is 14 residues long.

The chain has TRBV19 and TRBJ2-1; unclear D gene. The V and J ends lost 0 bases and 8 bases respectively, with 11 bases between them. CDR1 and CDR2 from the germline V gene are LNHDA and SQIVND (reference sequence). The CDR3 consists of 14 residues. The CDR3 sequence is CASSIEPTSDEQFF. CDR3 nucleotides: TGTGCCAGTAGTATAGAACCTACAAGCGATGAGCAGTTCTTC. The whole variable domain, remainder taken from reference TRBV19 and TRBJ2-1, is DGGITQSPKYLFRKEGQNVTLSCEQNLNHDAMYWYRQDPGQGLRLIYYSQIVNDFQKGDIAEGYSVSREKKESFPLTVTSAQKNPTAFYLCASSIEPTSDEQFFGPGTRLTVL.

This clone has just one count. This chain connects TRBV10-3 to TRBJ1-2; D remains unclear. CDR1 and CDR2 from the germline V gene are ENHRY and SYGVKD. The germline V and J ends were trimmed by 10 bases and 4 bases, with 13 bases remaining between them. The CDR3 covers 12 residues. Here the CDR3 DNA reads TGTGCCACCTCTGCGACGGGCTATGGCTACACCTTC. This translates into CATSATGYGYTF.

The chain joins TRBV2 to TRBJ1-1, with 11 bases matching TRBD1. This CDR3 comprises 14 residues. Germline CDR1 reads SNHLY; CDR2 reads FYNNEI. Trimming cost V 8 bases and J 7 bases; bases outside gene matches: 9. CDR3 loop: CASRITGTGGEAFF. CDR3 nucleotide sequence: TGTGCCAGCCGAATTACCGGGACAGGGGGTGAAGCTTTCTTT.